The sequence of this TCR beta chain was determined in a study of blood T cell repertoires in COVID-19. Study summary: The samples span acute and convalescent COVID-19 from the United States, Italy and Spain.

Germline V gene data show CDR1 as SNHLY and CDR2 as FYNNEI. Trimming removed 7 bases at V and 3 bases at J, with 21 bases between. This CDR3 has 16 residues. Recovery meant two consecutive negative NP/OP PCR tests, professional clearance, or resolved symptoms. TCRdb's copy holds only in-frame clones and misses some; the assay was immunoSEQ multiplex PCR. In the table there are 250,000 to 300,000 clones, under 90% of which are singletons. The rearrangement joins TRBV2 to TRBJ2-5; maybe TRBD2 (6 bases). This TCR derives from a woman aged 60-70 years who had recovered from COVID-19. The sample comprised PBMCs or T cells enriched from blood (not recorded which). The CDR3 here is CASNPTQDGGEETQYF. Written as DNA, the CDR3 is TGTGCCAGCAACCCGACACAGGACGGGGGAGAAGAGACCCAGTACTTC.